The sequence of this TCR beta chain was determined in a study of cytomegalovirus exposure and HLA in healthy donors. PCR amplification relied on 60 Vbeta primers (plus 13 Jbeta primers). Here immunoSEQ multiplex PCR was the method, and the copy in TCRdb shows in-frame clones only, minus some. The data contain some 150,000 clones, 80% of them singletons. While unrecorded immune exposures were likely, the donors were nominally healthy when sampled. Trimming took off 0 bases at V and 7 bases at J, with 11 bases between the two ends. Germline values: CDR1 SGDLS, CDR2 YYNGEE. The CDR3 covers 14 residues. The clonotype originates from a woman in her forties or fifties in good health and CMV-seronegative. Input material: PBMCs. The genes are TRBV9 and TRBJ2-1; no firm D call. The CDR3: CASSVAPSLNEQFF. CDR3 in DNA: TGTGCCAGCAGCGTAGCTCCGAGTTTGAATGAGCAGTTCTTC.